A single sample is the source of the 23 T cell receptor beta chains below, sequenced in a study of human thymus T cells. Thymic tissue was derived from resections collected during corrective heart surgery. Assay used: immunoSEQ multiplex PCR; TCRdb lists only in-frame clones, some missing. The sample has roughly 130,000 clones, more than 90% seen once. The sequenced material came from thymus tissue. The receptors derive from a boy under two years old with a congenital heart defect but otherwise immunologically healthy.

V and J are TRBV14 and TRBJ2-7; no clear D gene. The V gene's germline CDR1 is SGHDN and CDR2 FVKESK. The CDR3 length is 14 residues. V lost 1 base, J lost 1 base, and 8 bases lay in between. CDR3 residues: CASSQGQSSYEQYF. CDR3 sequence (DNA): TGTGCCAGCAGCCAAGGCCAGAGTTCCTACGAGCAGTACTTC.

V and J are TRBV27 and TRBJ2-7, with 8 bases matching TRBD1. V was clipped by 5 bases and J by 2 bases; unmatched bases: 14. Germline CDR1 MNHEY, CDR2 SMNVEV (reference sequence). CDR3 length equals 17 residues. The CDR3 loop is CASSHQTAQGAPYEQYF. The DNA for the CDR3 is TGTGCCAGCAGTCATCAAACGGCGCAGGGGGCCCCCTACGAGCAGTACTTC.

V usage is TRBV7-2 and J usage is TRBJ2-7; 8 positions agree with TRBD1. This CDR3 has 17 residues. Trimming took 1 base from V and 0 from J; bases not matched to a gene: 8. The germline gives CDR1 SGHTA, CDR2 FQGNSA. The DNA for the CDR3 is TGTGCCAGCAGCTTAGTACCTCGACAGGGGCCCTCCTACGAGCAGTACTTC. Protein product: CASSLVPRQGPSYEQYF.

The V call is TRBV28, the J call TRBJ1-4; weak D call: TRBD1 (5 bases). Germline V CDR1 and CDR2: MDHEN, SYDVKM. The CDR3 has 17 residues. V dropped 9 bases and J dropped 0 bases, with 20 bases sitting between them. CDR3 residues: CASRPYTPGATNEKLFF. CDR3 coding DNA: TGTGCCAGTAGACCCTACACCCCGGGGGCAACTAATGAAAAACTGTTTTTT.

V is TRBV6-1 and J is TRBJ2-7, with a weak D call TRBD2 (6 bases). Germline loops: CDR1 MNHNS, CDR2 SASEGT. V lost 4 bases and J 1 base, leaving 17 bases between the germline ends. The CDR3 is 16 residues long. CDR3 in DNA: TGTGCCAGCAGTGGATCAGGAGTCGGGGGTTCCTACGAGCAGTACTTC. It codes for CASSGSGVGGSYEQYF.

The rearrangement joins TRBV7-4 to TRBJ1-6; no clear D. Germline V gene sequence: CDR1 SGHVT, CDR2 SQSDAQ. This CDR3 has 13 residues. Trimming took 1 base from V and 7 from J, leaving 5 bases between them. The CDR3 DNA sequence: TGTGCCAGCAGCTTAGTAGTGAATTCACCCCTCCACTTT. Protein product: CASSLVVNSPLHF. Looking up the rest from reference TRBV7-4 and TRBJ1-6 gives the full variable domain: GAGVSQSPRYKVAKRGRDVALRCDSISGHVTLYWYRQTLGQGSEVLTYSQSDAQRDKSGRPSGRFSAERPERSVSTLKIQRTEQGDSAVYLCASSLVVNSPLHFGNGTRLTVT.

The rearrangement uses TRBV5-1 and TRBJ2-7; 8 bases map to TRBD2. V was pared by 0 bases and J by 5 bases, with 7 bases of the junction left unmatched. The CDR3 sequence is 15 residues long. Germline assignment: CDR1 SGHRS and CDR2 YFSETQ. DNA for the CDR3: TGCGCCAGCAGCTTGGATCGGGGGGGGCCCAACGAGCAGTACTTC. Translation gives CASSLDRGGPNEQYF.

The chain has TRBV5-6 and TRBJ1-5; no reliable D call. The germline V gene encodes CDR1 SGHDT and CDR2 YYEEEE. The CDR3 extends over 14 amino acids. V dropped 0 bases and J dropped 0 bases, with 4 bases sitting between them. DNA of the CDR3: TGTGCCAGCAGCTTGGGTTATAGCAATCAGCCCCAGCATTTT. Protein sequence: CASSLGYSNQPQHF.

The rearrangement uses TRBV5-1 and TRBJ2-7; D might be TRBD2 (6 bases). This CDR3 contains 14 residues. Germline V gene sequence: CDR1 SGHRS, CDR2 YFSETQ. V lost 7 bases to trimming and J lost 2 bases, with 16 bases between them. In DNA form, the CDR3 reads TGCGCCAGCTCTACCGGGACTTCTCCCTACGAGCAGTACTTC. It codes for CASSTGTSPYEQYF.

V gene TRBV11-3 combines with J gene TRBJ1-1; D is unresolved. This CDR3 region has 15 residues. Germline lookup yields CDR1 SGHNT and CDR2 YENEEA. The germline V and J ends were trimmed by 5 bases and 1 base, with 14 bases remaining between them. The CDR3 here is CASSPSWSGNTEAFF. CDR3 coding DNA: TGTGCCAGCAGCCCTAGCTGGTCGGGGAACACTGAAGCTTTCTTT. Using reference TRBV11-3 and TRBJ1-1 for the parts outside the CDR3, the full variable domain is EAGVVQSPRYKIIEKKQPVAFWCNPISGHNTLYWYLQNLGQGPELLIRYENEEAVDDSQLPKDRFSAERLKGVDSTLKIQPAELGDSAVYLCASSPSWSGNTEAFFGQGTRLTVV.

This rearrangement joins TRBV9 to TRBJ2-3, with D uncertain. V was clipped by 4 bases and J by 0 bases, with 9 bases between them. This CDR3 has 14 amino acids. The germline V gene has CDR1 SGDLS and CDR2 YYNGEE. The CDR3 region has the DNA TGTGCCAGCAGCCCGTACATTAGCACAGATACGCAGTATTTT. Translation: CASSPYISTDTQYF.

This clone was observed a single time. V and J are TRBV5-1 and TRBJ2-3; no clear D. Trimming pared 0 bases from V and 6 bases from J, leaving 5 bases between. The length of the CDR3 is 12 residues. Germline V gives CDR1 SGHRS, CDR2 YFSETQ. The chain's CDR3 is CASSLDSDTQYF. The CDR3 region has the DNA TGCGCCAGCAGCTTGGACTCCGATACGCAGTATTTT.

The chain combines TRBV28 with TRBJ1-5; a possible D gene is TRBD1 (6 bases). Looked up from germline, CDR1 is MDHEN and CDR2 is SYDVKM. The CDR3 loop spans 14 amino acids. The ends were cut back, 3 bases at V and 5 bases at J, with 11 bases in the middle. Here the CDR3 reads CASSFWGGHQPQHF. CDR3 nucleotides: TGTGCCAGCAGTTTTTGGGGGGGCCATCAGCCCCAGCATTTT. The whole variable domain, remainder taken from reference TRBV28 and TRBJ1-5, is DVKVTQSSRYLVKRTGEKVFLECVQDMDHENMFWYRQDPGLGLRLIYFSYDVKMKEKGDIPEGYSVSREKKERFSLILESASTNQTSMYLCASSFWGGHQPQHFGDGTRLSIL.

This sequence joins TRBV29-1 and TRBJ1-2; TRBD1 aligns across 7 bases. The CDR3 is made up of 15 amino acids. The V segment lost 4 bases and the J segment 4 bases; nucleotides outside the gene matches: 12. The germline V gene encodes CDR1 SQVTM and CDR2 ANQGSEA. CDR3 protein: CSVGGGDRRAYGYTF. In nucleotides, the CDR3 is TGCAGCGTTGGGGGTGGGGACAGACGGGCCTATGGCTACACCTTC.

The V gene is TRBV7-2, the J gene TRBJ2-2; D gene unclear. Between the trimmed V and J ends, which lost 5 bases and 2 bases, there was a span of 9 bases. Per the germline V gene, CDR1 is SGHTA and CDR2 is FQGNSA. The CDR3 is 14 amino acids. CDR3: CASSADSNTGELFF. In DNA, the CDR3 is TGTGCCAGCAGCGCCGACTCAAACACCGGGGAGCTGTTTTTT.

The V call is TRBV19, the J call TRBJ2-1; a possible D gene is TRBD2 (6 bases). Trimming took 6 bases from V and 6 from J, leaving 15 bases between them. Germline V gene data show CDR1 as LNHDA and CDR2 as SQIVND (reference sequence). The length of the CDR3 is 14 residues. In nucleotides, the CDR3 is TGTGCCAGTAGAGGGGACTCCAGTCTCAATGAGCAGTTCTTC. The encoded protein is CASRGDSSLNEQFF. Filled out from reference TRBV19 and TRBJ2-1, the complete variable domain reads DGGITQSPKYLFRKEGQNVTLSCEQNLNHDAMYWYRQDPGQGLRLIYYSQIVNDFQKGDIAEGYSVSREKKESFPLTVTSAQKNPTAFYLCASRGDSSLNEQFFGPGTRLTVL.

V usage is TRBV19 and J usage is TRBJ2-1; weak D call: TRBD1 (5 bases). The CDR3 is 15 residues long. V gave up 1 base and J gave up 5 bases, with 12 bases separating them. Germline V lookup: CDR1 LNHDA, CDR2 SQIVND (reference sequence). The chain's CDR3 is CASSIGQEGDNEQFF. In DNA form, the CDR3 reads TGTGCCAGTAGTATAGGGCAGGAAGGGGACAATGAGCAGTTCTTC.

J is TRBJ1-5 and V is TRBV5-1; no firm D call. Germline assignment: CDR1 SGHRS and CDR2 YFSETQ. The CDR3 totals 12 residues. V was shortened by 7 bases and J by 3 bases, with 8 bases between the two germline ends. The chain's CDR3 is CASWPFNQPQHF. The CDR3 bases are TGCGCCAGCTGGCCTTTCAATCAGCCCCAGCATTTT.

This chain uses TRBV4-1 with TRBJ2-3; D gene uncertain. The CDR3 loop spans 15 amino acids. CDR1 is MGHRA and CDR2 is YSYEKL in the germline V gene. With 0 bases removed from V and 4 bases from J, the gap between germline ends came to 11 bases. This CDR3 is CASSQEGKNPDTQYF. In DNA form, the CDR3 reads TGCGCCAGCAGCCAAGAAGGCAAAAACCCAGATACGCAGTATTTT.

V is TRBV6-5 and J is TRBJ2-7, with 9 positions matching TRBD2. The germline gives CDR1 MNHEY, CDR2 SVGAGI. The V gene end was trimmed by 5 bases and the J gene end by 5 bases; junction bases not matched to a gene: 10. CDR3 length: 15 residues. The CDR3 sequence is CASSVGVAGDDEQYF. The CDR3 nucleotides are TGTGCCAGCAGTGTGGGAGTAGCGGGGGATGACGAGCAGTACTTC.

Comment on this clone: The germline gene is not matched at one end of the junction; a read error may be the cause. The chain links TRBV20-1 to TRBJ2-1, with TRBD2 identical over 8 bases. This CDR3 contains 11 residues. The germline V gene has CDR1 DFQATT and CDR2 SNEGSKA (reference sequence). CDR3 residues: CSARIGGLVLF. CDR3 bases: TGCAGTGCTAGAATAGGGGGACTAGTACTCTTC.

This rearrangement joins TRBV28 to TRBJ2-5; possibly TRBD2 for D (6 bases). Trimming took off 7 bases at V and 3 bases at J, with 24 bases between the two ends. The CDR3 has 17 amino acids. The germline CDR1 and CDR2 sequences are MDHEN and SYDVKM. CDR3 in amino acids: CASKRTVWRVEKETQYF. The CDR3, as DNA: TGTGCCAGCAAGAGGACGGTATGGAGGGTAGAAAAAGAGACCCAGTACTTC.

The gene calls are TRBV27 and TRBJ1-1; D not certain. V gave up 6 bases and J gave up 1 base, with 12 bases separating them. The CDR3 runs to 14 residues. Germline-derived CDR1 and CDR2 are MNHEY and SMNVEV (reference sequence). This CDR3 reads CASRFRLTNTEAFF. The CDR3 DNA sequence: TGTGCCAGCAGATTTAGGCTGACGAACACTGAAGCTTTCTTT.